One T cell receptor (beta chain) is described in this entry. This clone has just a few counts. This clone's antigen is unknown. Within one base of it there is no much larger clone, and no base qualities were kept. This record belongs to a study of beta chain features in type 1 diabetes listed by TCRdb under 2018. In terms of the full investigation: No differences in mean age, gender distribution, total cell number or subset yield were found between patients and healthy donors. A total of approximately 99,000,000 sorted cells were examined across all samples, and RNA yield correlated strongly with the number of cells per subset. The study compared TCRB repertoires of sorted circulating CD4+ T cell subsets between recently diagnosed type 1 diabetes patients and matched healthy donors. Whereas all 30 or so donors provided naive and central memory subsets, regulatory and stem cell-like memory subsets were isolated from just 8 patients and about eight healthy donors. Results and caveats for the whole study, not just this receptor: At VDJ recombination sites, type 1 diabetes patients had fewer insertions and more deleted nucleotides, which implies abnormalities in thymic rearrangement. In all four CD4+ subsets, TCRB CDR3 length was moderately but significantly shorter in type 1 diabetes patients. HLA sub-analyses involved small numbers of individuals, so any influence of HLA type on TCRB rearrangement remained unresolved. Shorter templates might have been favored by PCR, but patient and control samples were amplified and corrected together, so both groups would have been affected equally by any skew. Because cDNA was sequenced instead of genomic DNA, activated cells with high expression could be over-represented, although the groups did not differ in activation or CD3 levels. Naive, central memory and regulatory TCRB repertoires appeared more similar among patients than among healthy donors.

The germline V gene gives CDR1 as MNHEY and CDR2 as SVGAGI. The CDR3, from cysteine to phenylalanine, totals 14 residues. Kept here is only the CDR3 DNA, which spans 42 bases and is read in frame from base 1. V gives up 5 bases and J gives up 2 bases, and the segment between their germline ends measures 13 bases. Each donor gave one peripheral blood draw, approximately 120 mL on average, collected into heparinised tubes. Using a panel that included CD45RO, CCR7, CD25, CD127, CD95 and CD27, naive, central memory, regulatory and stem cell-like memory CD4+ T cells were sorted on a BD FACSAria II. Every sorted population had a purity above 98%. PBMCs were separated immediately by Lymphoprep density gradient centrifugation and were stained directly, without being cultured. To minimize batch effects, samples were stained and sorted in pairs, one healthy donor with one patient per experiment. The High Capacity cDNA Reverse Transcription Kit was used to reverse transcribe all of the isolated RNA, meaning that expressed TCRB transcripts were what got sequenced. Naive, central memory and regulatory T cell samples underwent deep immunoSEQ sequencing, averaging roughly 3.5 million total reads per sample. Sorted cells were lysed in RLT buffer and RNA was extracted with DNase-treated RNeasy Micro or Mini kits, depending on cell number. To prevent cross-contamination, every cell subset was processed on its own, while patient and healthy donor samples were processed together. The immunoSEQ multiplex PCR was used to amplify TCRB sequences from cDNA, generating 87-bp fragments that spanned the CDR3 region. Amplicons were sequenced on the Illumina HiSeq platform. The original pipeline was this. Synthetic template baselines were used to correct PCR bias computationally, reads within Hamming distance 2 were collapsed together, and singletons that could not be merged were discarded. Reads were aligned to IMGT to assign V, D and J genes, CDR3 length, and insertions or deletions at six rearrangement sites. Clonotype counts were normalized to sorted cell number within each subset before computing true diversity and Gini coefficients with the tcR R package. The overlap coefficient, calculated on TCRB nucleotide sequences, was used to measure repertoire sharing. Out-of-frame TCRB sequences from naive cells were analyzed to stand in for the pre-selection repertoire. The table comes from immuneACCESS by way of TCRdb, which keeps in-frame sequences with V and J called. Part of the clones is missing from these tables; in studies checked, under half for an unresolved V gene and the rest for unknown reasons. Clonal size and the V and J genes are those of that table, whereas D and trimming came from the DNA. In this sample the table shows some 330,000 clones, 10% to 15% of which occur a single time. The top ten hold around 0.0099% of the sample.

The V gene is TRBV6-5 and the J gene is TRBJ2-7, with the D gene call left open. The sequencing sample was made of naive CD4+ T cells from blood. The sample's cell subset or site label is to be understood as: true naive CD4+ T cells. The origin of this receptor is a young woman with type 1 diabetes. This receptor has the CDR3 CASSNRPGPYEQYF. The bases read TGTGCCAGCAGTAACAGACCCGGTCCCTACGAGCAGTACTTC.